Listed below are T cell receptor beta chains from one sample, sequenced in a study of Tregs in tolerant kidney transplant recipients. Sequencing was performed with immunoSEQ multiplex PCR; in TCRdb, only in-frame clones are kept and a portion is missing. The table lists approximately 60,000 clones, 80% to 90% of them singletons. The sample here was CD4+ T cells from blood (PBMCs), taken 6 months after the transplant. The receptors shown here come from a human patient who received a combined kidney and bone marrow transplant. Some T cells may originate from the graft donor. CDR3s leave out the opening cysteine and the closing phenylalanine or tryptophan.

V gene	J gene	CDR3 protein
TRBV7-2	TRBJ1-6	ASSPGTGGAGSPLH
TRBV7-2	TRBJ2-3	ASSLVGGGSDTQY
TRBV11-3	TRBJ2-2	ASSIPGLAGNTGELF
TRBV7-6	TRBJ2-1	ASSVTPFKGRAENEQF
TRBV19	TRBJ2-2	ASSIASFGGGELF
TRBV29-1	TRBJ1-2	SVDPPAGAPISSNYGYT
TRBV27	TRBJ2-1	ASSSPGREGFYNEQF
TRBV5-1	TRBJ1-5	ASSPREGQPQH
TRBV7-3	TRBJ2-2	ASSLGAGSTTGELF
TRBV9	TRBJ1-1	ASSVAGGRGTEAF
TRBV6-5	TRBJ1-4	ASSYRGGKLF
TRBV5-6	TRBJ1-2	ASSPGTGGSNYGYT
TRBV7-2	TRBJ2-2	ASSPTGGDTGELF
TRBV15	TRBJ1-4	ATSRDTGATNEKLF
TRBV10-3	TRBJ1-2	AIMIRAPEGNYGYT
TRBV28	TRBJ2-1	ASRPATGLAGGPRYNEQF
TRBV30	TRBJ2-5	AWSDRPETQY
TRBV11-3	TRBJ2-7	ASSLALTGGSHEQY
TRBV6-5	TRBJ1-5	ASSGQGAFGQPQH